This T cell receptor (beta chain) was documented in a study of T cells after yellow fever vaccination. This CDR3 is built from 15 residues. V was pared by 3 bases and J by 2 bases, with 13 bases between. TCRdb reanalysed the 5' RACE reads using MiXCR and keeps one entry per CDR3 protein. The sample lists some 670,000 distinct CDR3 sequences; more than 9% were seen once. This clonotype was detected only a few times. The specimen was PBMCs, collected on the day of the yellow fever booster vaccination. The sequence came from a man younger than 45 who received the YFV17D yellow fever vaccine. The genes are TRBV12-3 or TRBV12-4 and TRBJ1-1; D perhaps matches TRBD1 (5 bases). In DNA form, the CDR3 reads TGTGCCAGCAGTTTCCGGAGGGACCAAAACACTGAAGCTTTCTTT. It specifies CASSFRRDQNTEAFF.